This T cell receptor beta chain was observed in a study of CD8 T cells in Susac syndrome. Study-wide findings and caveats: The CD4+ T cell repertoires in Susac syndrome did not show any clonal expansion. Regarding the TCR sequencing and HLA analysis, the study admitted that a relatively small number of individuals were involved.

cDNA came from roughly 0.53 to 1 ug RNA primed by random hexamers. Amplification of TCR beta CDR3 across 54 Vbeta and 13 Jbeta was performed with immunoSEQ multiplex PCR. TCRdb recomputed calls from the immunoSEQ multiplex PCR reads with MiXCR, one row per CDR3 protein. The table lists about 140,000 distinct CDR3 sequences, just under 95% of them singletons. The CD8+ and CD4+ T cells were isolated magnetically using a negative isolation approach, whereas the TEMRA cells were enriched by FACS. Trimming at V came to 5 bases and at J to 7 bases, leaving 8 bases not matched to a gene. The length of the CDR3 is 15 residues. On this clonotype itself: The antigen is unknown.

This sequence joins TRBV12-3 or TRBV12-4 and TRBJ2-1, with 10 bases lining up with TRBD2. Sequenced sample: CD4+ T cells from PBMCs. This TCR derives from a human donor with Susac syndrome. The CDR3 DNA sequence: TGTGCCAGCAGTACACTAGCGGGGTTGGGGAATGAGCAGTTCTTC. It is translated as CASSTLAGLGNEQFF.